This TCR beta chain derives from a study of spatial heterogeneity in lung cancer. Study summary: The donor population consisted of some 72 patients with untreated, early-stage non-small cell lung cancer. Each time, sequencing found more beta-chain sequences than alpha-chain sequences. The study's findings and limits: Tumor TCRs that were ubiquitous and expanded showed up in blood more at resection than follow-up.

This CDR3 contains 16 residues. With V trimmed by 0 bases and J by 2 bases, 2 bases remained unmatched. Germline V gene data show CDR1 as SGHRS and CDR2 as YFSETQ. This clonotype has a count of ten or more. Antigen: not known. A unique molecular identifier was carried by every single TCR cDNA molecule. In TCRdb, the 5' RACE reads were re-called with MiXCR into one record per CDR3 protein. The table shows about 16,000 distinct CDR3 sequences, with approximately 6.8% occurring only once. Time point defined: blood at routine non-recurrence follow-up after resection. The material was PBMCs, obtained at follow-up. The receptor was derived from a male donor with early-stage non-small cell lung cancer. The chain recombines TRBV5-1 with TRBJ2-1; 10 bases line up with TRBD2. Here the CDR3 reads CASSLGGLAAYNEQFF. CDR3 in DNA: TGCGCCAGCAGCTTGGGAGGACTAGCGGCCTACAATGAGCAGTTCTTC. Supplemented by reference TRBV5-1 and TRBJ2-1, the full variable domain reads KAGVTQTPRYLIKTRGQQVTLSCSPISGHRSVSWYQQTPGQGLQFLFEYFSETQRNKGNFPGRFSGRQFSNSRSEMNVSTLELGDSALYLCASSLGGLAAYNEQFFGPGTRLTVL.